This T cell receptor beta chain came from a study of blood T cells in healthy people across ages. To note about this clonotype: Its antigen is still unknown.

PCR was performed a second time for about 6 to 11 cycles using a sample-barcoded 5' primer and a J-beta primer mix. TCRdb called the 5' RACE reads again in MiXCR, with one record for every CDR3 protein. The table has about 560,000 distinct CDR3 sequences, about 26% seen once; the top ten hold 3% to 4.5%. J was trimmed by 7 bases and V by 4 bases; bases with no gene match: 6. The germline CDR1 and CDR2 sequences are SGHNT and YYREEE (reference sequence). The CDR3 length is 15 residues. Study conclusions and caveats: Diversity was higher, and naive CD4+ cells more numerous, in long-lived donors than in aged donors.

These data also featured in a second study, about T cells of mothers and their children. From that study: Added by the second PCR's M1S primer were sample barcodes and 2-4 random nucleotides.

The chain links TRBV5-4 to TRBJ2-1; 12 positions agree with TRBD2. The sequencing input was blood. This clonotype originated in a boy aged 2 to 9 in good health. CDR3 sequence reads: CASSLAGGPINEQFF. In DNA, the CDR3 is TGTGCCAGCAGCCTAGCGGGAGGGCCGATTAATGAGCAGTTCTTC. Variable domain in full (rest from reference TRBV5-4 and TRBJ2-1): ETGVTQSPTHLIKTRGQQVTLRCSSQSGHNTVSWYQQALGQGPQFIFQYYREEENGRGNFPPRFSGLQFPNYSSELNVNALELDDSALYLCASSLAGGPINEQFFGPGTRLTVL.